This T cell receptor beta chain was sequenced in a study of blood T cell repertoires in COVID-19. Some clones are missing from TCRdb's copy, which holds only in-frame ones; the method was immunoSEQ multiplex PCR. The sample contains about 250,000 clones, approximately 90% of which appear only once. V was trimmed by 5 bases and J by 0 bases, leaving 14 bases between them. Germline-derived CDR1 and CDR2 are SGHTA and FQGNSA. The CDR3 covers 16 residues. This TCR derives from a woman aged 40-49 years who had recovered from COVID-19. V is TRBV7-2 and J is TRBJ1-3, with a weak D call TRBD1 (5 bases). Material: peripheral blood. CDR3 sequence: CASSPFGGRSGNTIYF. In nucleotides, the CDR3 is TGTGCCAGCAGCCCTTTCGGGGGTCGCTCTGGAAACACCATATATTTT.